This T cell receptor (beta chain) derives from a study of early T cells in non-severe SARS-CoV-2 infection. Attachment of unique molecular identifiers to individual cDNA molecules was performed. TCRdb reprocessed the 5' RACE reads via MiXCR and lists one record per CDR3 protein. The sample records tens of thousands of distinct CDR3 sequences, 5.8% being singletons. The sample holds many counts of this clonotype. CDR3 length: 14 amino acids. With 4 bases clipped from V and 6 bases from J, the junction kept 4 bases outside the gene matches. Germline lookup yields CDR1 SGHTA and CDR2 FQGNSA. This chain joins TRBV7-2 and TRBJ2-2; 8 nucleotides match TRBD2. This clonotype was obtained from an adult who was a healthcare worker with PCR-confirmed SARS-CoV-2 infection or an uninfected control (not recorded which). Sequencing was carried out using whole blood. CDR3 DNA: TGTGCCAGCAGCTCCCGGGGGGGCCCCGGGGAGCTGTTTTTT. Protein product: CASSSRGGPGELFF. The full variable domain, rest sourced from reference TRBV7-2 and TRBJ2-2, is GAGVSQSPSNKVTEKGKDVELRCDPISGHTALYWYRQSLGQGLEFLIYFQGNSAPDKSGLPSDRFSAERTGGSVSTLTIQRTQQEDSAVYLCASSSRGGPGELFFGEGSRLTVL.